This T cell receptor (beta chain) came from a study of cytomegalovirus exposure and HLA in healthy donors. The overall study: Among some 400 genotyped donors, approximately 80% fell in the Caucasian-associated ancestry cluster. General study points: Analysis performed later found 16,000 or so TCR beta sequences associated with HLA alleles at 0.05 false discovery rate. Specific recognition of CMV antigens was confirmed in vitro for three chains (all CMV-associated).

The PCR used 60 Vbeta and 13 Jbeta primers. Original processing notes: In a later analysis, around 87 million unique TCR beta chains included roughly 11 million shared by two or more donors. Clones were sequenced by immunoSEQ multiplex PCR, and TCRdb holds only the in-frame ones, with some missing. The DNA was the basis for D and trimming; V, J and clone size are from that table. The sample consists of roughly 170,000 clones, more than 60% of them appearing once. With respect to this clone: Antigen specificity is unknown.

Trimming shortened V by 0 bases and J by 6 bases, and 9 bases separated the two germline ends. The CDR3 consists of 14 residues. CDR1 LGHNA and CDR2 YSLEER come from the germline V gene. The receptor was derived from a woman aged 30 to 39 in good health and CMV-seropositive. The sample comprised PBMCs. V and J are TRBV4-3 and TRBJ2-1, with a weak D call TRBD2 (6 bases). CDR3 nucleotide sequence: TGCGCCAGCAGCCAAGATCGGGAGATCAATGAGCAGTTCTTC. Translating gives CASSQDREINEQFF.